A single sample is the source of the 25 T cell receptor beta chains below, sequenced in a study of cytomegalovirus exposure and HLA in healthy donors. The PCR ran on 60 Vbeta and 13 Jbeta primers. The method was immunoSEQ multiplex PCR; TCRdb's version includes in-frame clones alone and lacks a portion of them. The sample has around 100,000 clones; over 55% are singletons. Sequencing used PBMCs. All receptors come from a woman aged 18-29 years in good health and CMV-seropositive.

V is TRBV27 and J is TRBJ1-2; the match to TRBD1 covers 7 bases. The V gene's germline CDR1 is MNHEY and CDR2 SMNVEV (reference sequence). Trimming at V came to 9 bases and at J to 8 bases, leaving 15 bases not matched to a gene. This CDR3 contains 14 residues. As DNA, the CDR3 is TGTGCCAGTGAACTCCTGACAGGGAATGGAGGCTACACCTTC. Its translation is CASELLTGNGGYTF.

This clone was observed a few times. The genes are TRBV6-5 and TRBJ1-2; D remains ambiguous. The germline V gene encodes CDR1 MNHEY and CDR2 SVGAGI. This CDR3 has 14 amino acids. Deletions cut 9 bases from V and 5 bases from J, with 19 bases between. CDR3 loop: CASTNRAGDYGYTF. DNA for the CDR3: TGTGCCAGTACTAACCGGGCCGGGGATTATGGCTACACCTTC.

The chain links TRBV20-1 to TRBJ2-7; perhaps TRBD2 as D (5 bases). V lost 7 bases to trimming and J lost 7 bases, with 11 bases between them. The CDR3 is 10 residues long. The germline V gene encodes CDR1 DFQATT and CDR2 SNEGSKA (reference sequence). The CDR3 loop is CSGLLLEQYF. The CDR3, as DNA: TGCAGTGGACTACTTTTGGAGCAGTACTTC.

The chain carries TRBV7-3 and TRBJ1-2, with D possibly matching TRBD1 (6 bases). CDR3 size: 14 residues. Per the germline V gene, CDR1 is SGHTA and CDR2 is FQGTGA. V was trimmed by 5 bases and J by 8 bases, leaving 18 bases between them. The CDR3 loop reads CASSPSGGREGYTF. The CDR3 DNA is TGTGCCAGCAGCCCCTCGGGGGGGCGCGAAGGCTACACCTTC.

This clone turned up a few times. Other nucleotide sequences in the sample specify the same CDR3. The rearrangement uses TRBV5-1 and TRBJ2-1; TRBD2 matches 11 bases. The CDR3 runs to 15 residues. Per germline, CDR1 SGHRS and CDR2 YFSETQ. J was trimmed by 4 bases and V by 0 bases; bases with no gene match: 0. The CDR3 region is CASSLVAGGYNEQFF. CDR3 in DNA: TGCGCCAGCAGCTTGGTAGCGGGAGGGTACAATGAGCAGTTCTTC.

The CDR3: CASSQAKSSYNEQFF. CDR3 bases: TGTGCCAGCAGCCAGGCTAAAAGCTCCTACAATGAGCAGTTCTTC. This chain connects TRBV7-2 to TRBJ2-1; D unresolved. The CDR3 extends over 15 amino acids. Germline lookup yields CDR1 SGHTA and CDR2 FQGNSA. V lost 5 bases and J 0 bases, leaving 11 bases between the germline ends.

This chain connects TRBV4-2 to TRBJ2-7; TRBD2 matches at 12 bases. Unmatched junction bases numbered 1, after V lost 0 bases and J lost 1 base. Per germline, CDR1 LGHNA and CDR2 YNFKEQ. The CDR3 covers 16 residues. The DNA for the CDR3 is TGTGCCAGCAGCCAAGATGGGACTAGCGGGTCCTACGAGCAGTACTTC. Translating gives CASSQDGTSGSYEQYF.

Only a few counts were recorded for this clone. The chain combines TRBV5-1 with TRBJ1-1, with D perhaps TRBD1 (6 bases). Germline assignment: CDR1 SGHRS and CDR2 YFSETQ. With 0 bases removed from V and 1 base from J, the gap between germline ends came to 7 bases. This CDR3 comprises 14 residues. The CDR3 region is CASSLEGGNTEAFF. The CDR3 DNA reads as TGCGCCAGCAGCTTGGAAGGGGGGAACACTGAAGCTTTCTTT. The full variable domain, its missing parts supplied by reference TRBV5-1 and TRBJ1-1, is KAGVTQTPRYLIKTRGQQVTLSCSPISGHRSVSWYQQTPGQGLQFLFEYFSETQRNKGNFPGRFSGRQFSNSRSEMNVSTLELGDSALYLCASSLEGGNTEAFFGQGTRLTVV.

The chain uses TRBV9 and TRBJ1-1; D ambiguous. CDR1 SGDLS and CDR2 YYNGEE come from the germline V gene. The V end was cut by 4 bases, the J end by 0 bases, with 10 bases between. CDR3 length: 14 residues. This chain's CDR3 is CASSLGSVNTEAFF. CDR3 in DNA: TGTGCCAGCAGCCTAGGGTCGGTGAACACTGAAGCTTTCTTT.

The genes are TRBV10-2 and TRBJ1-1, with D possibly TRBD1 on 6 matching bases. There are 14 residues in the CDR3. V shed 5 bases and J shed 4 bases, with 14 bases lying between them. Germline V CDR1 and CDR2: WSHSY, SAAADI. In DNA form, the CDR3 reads TGCGCCAGCAGTCGGGTGGGGGCAGGCACTGAAGCTTTCTTT. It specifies CASSRVGAGTEAFF.

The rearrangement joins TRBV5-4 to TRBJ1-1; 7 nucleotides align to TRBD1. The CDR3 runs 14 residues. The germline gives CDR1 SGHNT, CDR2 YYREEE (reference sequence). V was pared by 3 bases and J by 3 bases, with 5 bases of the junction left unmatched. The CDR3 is CASSSAGGYTEAFF. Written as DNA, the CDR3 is TGTGCCAGCAGCTCCGCAGGGGGATACACTGAAGCTTTCTTT.

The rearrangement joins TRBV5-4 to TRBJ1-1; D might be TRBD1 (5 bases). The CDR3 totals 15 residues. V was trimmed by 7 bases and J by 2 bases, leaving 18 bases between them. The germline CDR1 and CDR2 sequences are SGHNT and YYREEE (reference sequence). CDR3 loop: CASQGAWQTNTEAFF. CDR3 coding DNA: TGTGCCAGCCAAGGGGCCTGGCAGACCAACACTGAAGCTTTCTTT.

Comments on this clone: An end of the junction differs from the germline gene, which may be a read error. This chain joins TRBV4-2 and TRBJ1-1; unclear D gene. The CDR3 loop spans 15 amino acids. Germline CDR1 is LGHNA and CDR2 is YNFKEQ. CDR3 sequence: CTSSQALRGEQVAFF. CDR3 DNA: TGTACCAGCAGCCAGGCCCTCCGTGGGGAGCAGGTAGCTTTCTTT.

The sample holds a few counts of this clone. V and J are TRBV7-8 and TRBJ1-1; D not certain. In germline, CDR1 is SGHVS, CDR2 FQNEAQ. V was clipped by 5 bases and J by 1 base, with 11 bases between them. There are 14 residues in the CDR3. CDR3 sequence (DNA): TGTGCCAGCAGCCCCCAGGCGAGGAACACTGAAGCTTTCTTT. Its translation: CASSPQARNTEAFF.

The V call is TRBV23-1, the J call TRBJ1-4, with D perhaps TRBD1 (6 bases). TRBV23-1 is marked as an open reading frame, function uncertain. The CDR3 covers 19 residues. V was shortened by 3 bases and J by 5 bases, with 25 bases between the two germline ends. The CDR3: CASSHPSGGWSGANEKLFF. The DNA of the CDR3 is TGCGCCAGCAGTCATCCTTCAGGTGGGTGGTCAGGGGCGAATGAAAAACTGTTTTTT.

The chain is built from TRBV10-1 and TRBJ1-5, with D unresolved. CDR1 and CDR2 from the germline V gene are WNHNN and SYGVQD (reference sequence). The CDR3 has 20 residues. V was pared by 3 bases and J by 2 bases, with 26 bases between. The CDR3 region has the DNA TGCGCCAGCAGTGAAGGTTCTGATTCCGGGATCTGGGATTGCAATCAGCCCCAGCATTTT. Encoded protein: CASSEGSDSGIWDCNQPQHF.

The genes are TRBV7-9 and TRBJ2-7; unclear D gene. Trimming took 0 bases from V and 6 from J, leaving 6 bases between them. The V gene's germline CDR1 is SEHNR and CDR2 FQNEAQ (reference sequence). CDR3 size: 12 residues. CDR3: CASSLALGEQYF. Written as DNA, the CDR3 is TGTGCCAGCAGCTTAGCTCTAGGCGAGCAGTACTTC.

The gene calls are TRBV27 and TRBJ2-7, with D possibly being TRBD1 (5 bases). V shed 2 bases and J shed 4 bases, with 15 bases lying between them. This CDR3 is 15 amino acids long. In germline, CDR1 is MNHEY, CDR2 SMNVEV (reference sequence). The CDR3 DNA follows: TGTGCCAGCAGTTTAAGGTGGGGCCATAGTTACGAGCAGTACTTC. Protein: CASSLRWGHSYEQYF.

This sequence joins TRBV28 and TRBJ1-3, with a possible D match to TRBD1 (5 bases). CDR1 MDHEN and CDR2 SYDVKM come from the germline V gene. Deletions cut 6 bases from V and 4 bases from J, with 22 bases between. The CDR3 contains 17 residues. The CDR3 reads CASSFARVPGSGNTIYF. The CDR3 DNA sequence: TGTGCCAGCAGCTTTGCCAGGGTTCCTGGGTCCGGAAACACCATATATTTT. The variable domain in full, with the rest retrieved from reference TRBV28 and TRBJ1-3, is DVKVTQSSRYLVKRTGEKVFLECVQDMDHENMFWYRQDPGLGLRLIYFSYDVKMKEKGDIPEGYSVSREKKERFSLILESASTNQTSMYLCASSFARVPGSGNTIYFGEGSWLTVV.

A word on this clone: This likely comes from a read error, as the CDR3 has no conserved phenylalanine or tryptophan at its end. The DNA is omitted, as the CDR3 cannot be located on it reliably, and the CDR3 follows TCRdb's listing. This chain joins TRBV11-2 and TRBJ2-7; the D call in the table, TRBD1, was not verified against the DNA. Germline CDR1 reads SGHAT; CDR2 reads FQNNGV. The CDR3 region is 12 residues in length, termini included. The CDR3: CASSRHGGSTRI.

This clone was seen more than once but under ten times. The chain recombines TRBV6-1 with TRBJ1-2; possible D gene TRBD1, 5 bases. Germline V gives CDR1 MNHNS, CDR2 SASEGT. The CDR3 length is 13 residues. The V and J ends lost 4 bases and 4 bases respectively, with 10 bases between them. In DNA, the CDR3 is TGTGCCAGCAGTGTAGTTGGGGCCTATGGCTACACCTTC. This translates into CASSVVGAYGYTF.

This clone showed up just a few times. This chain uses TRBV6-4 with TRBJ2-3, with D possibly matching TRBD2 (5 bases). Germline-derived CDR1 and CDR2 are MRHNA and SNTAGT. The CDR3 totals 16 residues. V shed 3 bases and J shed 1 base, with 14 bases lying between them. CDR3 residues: CASSDNSKLGTDTQYF. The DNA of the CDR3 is TGTGCCAGCAGTGATAACAGTAAACTAGGCACAGATACGCAGTATTTT.

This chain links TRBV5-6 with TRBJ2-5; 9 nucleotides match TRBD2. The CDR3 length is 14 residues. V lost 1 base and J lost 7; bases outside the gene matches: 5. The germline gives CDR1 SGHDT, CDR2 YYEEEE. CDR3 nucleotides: TGTGCCAGCAGCTTGTGGCGGGAGGGTACGACCCAGTACTTC. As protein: CASSLWREGTTQYF.

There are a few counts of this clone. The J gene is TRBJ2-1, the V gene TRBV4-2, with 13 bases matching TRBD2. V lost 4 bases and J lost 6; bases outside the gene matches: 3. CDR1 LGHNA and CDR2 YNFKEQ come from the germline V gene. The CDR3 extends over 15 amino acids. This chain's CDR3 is CASSPRTSGGNEQFF. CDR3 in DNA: TGTGCCAGCAGCCCTCGGACTAGCGGGGGCAATGAGCAGTTCTTC.

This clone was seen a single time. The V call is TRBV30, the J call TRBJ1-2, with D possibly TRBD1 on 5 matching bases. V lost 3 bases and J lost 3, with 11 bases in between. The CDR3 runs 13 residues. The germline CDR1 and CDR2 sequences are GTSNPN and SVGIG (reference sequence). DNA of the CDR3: TGTGCCTGGAGACGGGGGGAGGACTATGGCTACACCTTC. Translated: CAWRRGEDYGYTF.